This TCR beta chain was observed in a study of blood T cell repertoires in COVID-19. Authors' methods: Reference gene primers were amplified, and this amplification served to estimate nucleated cell counts. Sequencing used immunoSEQ multiplex PCR; TCRdb keeps in-frame clones, though not all of them. The V and J calls and clone size come from that table; D and trimming were worked out from the DNA. In the table there are approximately 190,000 clones, over 70% of which are singletons. The V end lost 9 bases, the J end lost 0 bases, and 11 bases lay between the germline ends. This CDR3 is built from 15 residues. Germline assignment: CDR1 KGHDR and CDR2 SFDVKD.

The TCR comes from a man aged 60-69 years with acute or convalescent COVID-19. Sequencing was performed on peripheral blood. The rearrangement uses TRBV24-1 and TRBJ2-6; a weak D match, TRBD1 (6 bases). This CDR3 is CATPQGSSGANVLTF. In DNA form, the CDR3 reads TGTGCCACCCCTCAGGGGAGCTCTGGGGCCAACGTCCTGACTTTC.